The 18 T cell receptor beta chains listed next were all sequenced from one sample in a study of cytomegalovirus exposure and HLA in healthy donors. The primer mix had 60 Vbeta and 13 Jbeta primers. Only in-frame clones appear in the TCRdb table, and some are missing; sequencing was by immunoSEQ multiplex PCR. The top ten hold roughly an eighth of the sample, which has 150,000 or so clones, 75% to 80% seen once. Material: PBMCs. Receptors were obtained from a man over 45 in good health and CMV-seropositive.

This clone was detected only once. The genes are TRBV4-1 and TRBJ2-3; 7 nucleotides agree with TRBD1. V lost 1 base to trimming and J lost 2 bases; unmatched junction nucleotides: 6. CDR1 and CDR2 from the germline V gene are MGHRA and YSYEKL. The CDR3 totals 16 residues. CDR3 residues: CASSQGGGRNTDTQYF. CDR3 nucleotides: TGCGCCAGCAGCCAAGGAGGGGGCCGAAACACAGATACGCAGTATTTT.

This clone showed up just a few times. This sequence joins TRBV5-5 and TRBJ1-4; 8 bases match TRBD1. Germline V lookup: CDR1 SGHKS, CDR2 YYEKEE (reference sequence). Germline trimming cut 4 bases from V and 8 bases from J; bases unmatched to any gene: 13. CDR3 length: 16 amino acids. The CDR3 nucleotides are TGTGCCAGCAGCCTTACCATGACAGGGGTCGGGGAAAAACTGTTTTTT. It codes for CASSLTMTGVGEKLFF. The entire variable domain, with the rest obtained from reference TRBV5-5 and TRBJ1-4, is as follows: DAGVTQSPTHLIKTRGQQVTLRCSPISGHKSVSWYQQVLGQGPQFIFQYYEKEERGRGNFPDRFSARQFPNYSSELNVNALLLGDSALYLCASSLTMTGVGEKLFFGSGTQLSVL.

The chain joins TRBV10-2 to TRBJ2-7; a possible D gene is TRBD2 (5 bases). The V and J ends lost 10 bases and 0 bases respectively, with 16 bases between them. There are 14 residues in the CDR3. Germline V gives CDR1 WSHSY, CDR2 SAAADI. As DNA, the CDR3 is TGCGCCACATCGACGGGATTCAGCTCCTACGAGCAGTACGTC. It yields the protein CATSTGFSSYEQYV.

The chain carries TRBV7-9 and TRBJ2-1, with 15 nucleotides matching TRBD2. V shed 5 bases and J 0 bases; nucleotides not matched to a gene: 8. Per germline, CDR1 SEHNR and CDR2 FQNEAQ (reference sequence). The CDR3 extends over 19 amino acids. DNA of the CDR3: TGTGCCAGCAGCGCCCCGGGACTAGCGGGGGGCGACTCCTACAATGAGCAGTTCTTC. Amino acid sequence: CASSAPGLAGGDSYNEQFF.

The chain uses TRBV7-6 and TRBJ2-2; 12 bases match TRBD2. The junction had 7 bases not matched to a gene; V was cut back by 1 base and J by 4 bases. The germline V gene encodes CDR1 SGHVS and CDR2 FNYEAQ. The CDR3 extends over 18 amino acids. This chain's CDR3 is CASSLELAGGRFTGELFF. The CDR3 DNA follows: TGTGCCAGCAGCTTAGAACTAGCGGGGGGACGCTTCACCGGGGAGCTGTTTTTT.

V is TRBV11-3 and J is TRBJ2-1; TRBD2 agrees at 8 bases. The V and J ends lost 1 base and 1 base, in that order; junction bases with no gene match: 6. The CDR3 spans 17 residues. The germline V gene has CDR1 SGHNT and CDR2 YENEEA. The CDR3: CASSLAGGAGSYNEQFF. Here the CDR3 DNA reads TGTGCCAGCAGCTTAGCGGGGGGGGCCGGATCCTACAATGAGCAGTTCTTC.

The V gene is TRBV4-2, the J gene TRBJ1-1; possibly TRBD1 for D (5 bases). The V gene lost 0 bases and the J gene lost 4 bases, with 9 bases spanning the gap. CDR3 length: 14 residues. Germline V gives CDR1 LGHNA, CDR2 YNFKEQ. CDR3 loop: CASSQDGGFTEAFF. DNA for the CDR3: TGTGCCAGCAGCCAAGATGGGGGGTTCACTGAAGCTTTCTTT.

V usage is TRBV9 and J usage is TRBJ2-1, with 14 bases lining up with TRBD2. Germline lookup yields CDR1 SGDLS and CDR2 YYNGEE. V shed 6 bases, J shed 8 bases, and the junction held 7 bases outside the gene matches. CDR3 length equals 15 residues. For the CDR3, the DNA is TGTGCCAGCAATCTCGGGACTAGCGGGGGCCATGAGCAGTTCTTC. This translates into CASNLGTSGGHEQFF.

The genes are TRBV30 and TRBJ1-5, with 8 bases aligning to TRBD1. The CDR3 is made up of 16 amino acids. Per the germline V gene, CDR1 is GTSNPN and CDR2 is SVGIG (reference sequence). Losses at the gene ends were 3 bases for V and 1 base for J; bases not matched to a gene: 8. CDR3 in amino acids: CAWSGDRGGSNQPQHF. The CDR3 DNA reads as TGTGCCTGGAGCGGTGACAGGGGCGGGAGCAATCAGCCCCAGCATTTT.

V is TRBV6-5 and J is TRBJ1-1, with unresolved D. Germline V gene lookup returns CDR1 MNHEY and CDR2 SVGAGI. CDR3 length equals 15 residues. The V end was cut by 0 bases, the J end by 4 bases, with 12 bases between. The CDR3 loop is CASSYSQTIPTEAFF. The CDR3 coding sequence is TGTGCCAGCAGTTACTCACAGACAATACCCACTGAAGCTTTCTTT.

The chain combines TRBV5-1 with TRBJ2-1; 7 positions agree with TRBD2. There are 15 residues in the CDR3. V shed 0 bases, J shed 5 bases, and the junction held 5 bases outside the gene matches. Germline loops: CDR1 SGHRS, CDR2 YFSETQ. CDR3: CASSLEWGGHNEQFF. The DNA for the CDR3 is TGCGCCAGCAGCTTGGAGTGGGGGGGTCACAATGAGCAGTTCTTC. The variable domain in full, completed from reference TRBV5-1 and TRBJ2-1, reads KAGVTQTPRYLIKTRGQQVTLSCSPISGHRSVSWYQQTPGQGLQFLFEYFSETQRNKGNFPGRFSGRQFSNSRSEMNVSTLELGDSALYLCASSLEWGGHNEQFFGPGTRLTVL.

The genes are TRBV6-6 and TRBJ2-1; 8 nucleotides align to TRBD2. J was trimmed by 8 bases and V by 6 bases; bases with no gene match: 12. CDR1 and CDR2 (germline): MNHNY, SVGAGI (reference sequence). This CDR3 is 15 amino acids long. The chain's CDR3 is CASSRRGGYRDEQFF. The CDR3 DNA reads TGTGCCAGCAGCCGTCGGGGGGGTTACAGGGATGAGCAGTTCTTC.

The genes are TRBV5-1 and TRBJ2-1; D gene unclear. Germline-derived CDR1 and CDR2 are SGHRS and YFSETQ. Between the trimmed V and J ends, which lost 4 bases and 9 bases, there was a span of 23 bases. This CDR3 spans 16 amino acids. In DNA, the CDR3 is TGCGCCAGCAGCCCCCCTGAGGCGTATTGGGTTGGTGAGCAGTTCTTC. This encodes CASSPPEAYWVGEQFF.

With regard to this clone: At the DNA level, this CDR3 is encoded by other sequences in the same sample as well. The V call is TRBV5-4, the J call TRBJ1-2, with a possible D match to TRBD1 (6 bases). The CDR3 covers 13 residues. Trimming shortened V by 3 bases and J by 2 bases, and 8 bases separated the two germline ends. CDR1 is SGHNT and CDR2 is YYREEE in the germline V gene (reference sequence). CDR3 loop: CASSSTGNYGYTF. The CDR3 DNA is TGTGCCAGCAGCTCGACAGGAAACTATGGCTACACCTTC.

This chain uses TRBV27 with TRBJ1-1; D unclear. V lost 4 bases and J lost 4, with 13 bases in between. The CDR3 runs 14 residues. Germline V gene lookup returns CDR1 MNHEY and CDR2 SMNVEV (reference sequence). Written as DNA, the CDR3 is TGTGCCAGCAGTTCCATCCGGGAAGTCACTGAAGCTTTCTTT. It translates to CASSSIREVTEAFF.

V and J are TRBV7-9 and TRBJ1-5, with 10 bases fitting TRBD1. Looked up from germline, CDR1 is SEHNR and CDR2 is FQNEAQ (reference sequence). With V trimmed by 5 bases and J by 3 bases, 10 bases remained unmatched. The length of the CDR3 is 17 residues. DNA of the CDR3: TGTGCCAGCAGCAGGGGGTCCGGGACAGGGGCCAATCAGCCCCAGCATTTT. This translates into CASSRGSGTGANQPQHF.

This clone was observed a single time. This chain joins TRBV28 and TRBJ1-1; TRBD1 is a possible D gene (5 bases). V lost 5 bases and J lost 11, with 12 bases in between. This CDR3 spans 11 amino acids. Per the germline V gene, CDR1 is MDHEN and CDR2 is SYDVKM. CDR3 DNA sequence: TGTGCCAGCAGTCTCCAGGGTAAGGCTTTCTTT. Translating gives CASSLQGKAFF.

This sequence joins TRBV28 and TRBJ2-4; 8 bases are a match to TRBD1. From germline, CDR1 is MDHEN and CDR2 SYDVKM. The V and J ends lost 4 bases and 6 bases, in that order; junction bases with no gene match: 2. This CDR3 has 13 amino acids. As DNA, the CDR3 is TGTGCCAGCAGTTCAGGGGGCCGAAACATTCAGTACTTC. Residues: CASSSGGRNIQYF.